This T cell receptor gamma chain is from a study of Vδ1+ human thymocytes. Findings of the study overall: Thymic TRG and TRD repertoires appeared highly polyclonal, with Gaussian CDR3 length distributions.

This clone turned up a few times. The antigen is not known. This CDR3 is also generated by other DNA sequences in the sample. Trimming at V came to 0 bases and at J to 6 bases, leaving 2 bases not matched to a gene. The CDR3 runs to 16 residues. The germline gives CDR1 GITISATS, CDR2 ISYDGTV (reference sequence). Sequences come from RNA converted to cDNA by reverse transcription. Pooled V-gene forward primers with one constant-region reverse primer generated the CDR3 amplicons by multiplex PCR. TCRdb reprocessed the multiplex PCR reads through CATT. Here the sample spans about 27,000 gamma-chain clones, about 18% being singletons.

V gene TRGV9 combines with J gene TRGJP. The origin of this receptor is a boy in the first two years of life who had congenital heart surgery. The sequencing input was Vdelta1+ gamma-delta thymocytes from the thymus. As for subset: FACS-sorted CD3+ TCRalphabeta- TCRVdelta1+ TCRVdelta2- thymocytes. The CDR3 sequence: CALWEVRELGKKIKVF. As DNA, the CDR3 is TGTGCCTTGTGGGAGGTGAGAGAGTTGGGCAAAAAAATCAAGGTATTT.